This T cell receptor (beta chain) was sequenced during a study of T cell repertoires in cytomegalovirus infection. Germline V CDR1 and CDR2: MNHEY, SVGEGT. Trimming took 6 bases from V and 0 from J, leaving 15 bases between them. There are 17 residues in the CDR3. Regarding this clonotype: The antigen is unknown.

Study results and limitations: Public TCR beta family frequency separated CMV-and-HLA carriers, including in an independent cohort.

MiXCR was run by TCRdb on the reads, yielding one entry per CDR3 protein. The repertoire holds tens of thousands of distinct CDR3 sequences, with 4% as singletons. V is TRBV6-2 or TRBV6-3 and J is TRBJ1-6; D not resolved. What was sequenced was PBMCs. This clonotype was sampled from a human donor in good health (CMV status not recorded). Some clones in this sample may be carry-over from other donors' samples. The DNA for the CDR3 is TGTGCCAGCAGACCGACATGGGTTAGCTCCTATAATTCACCCCTCCACTTT. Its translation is CASRPTWVSSYNSPLHF.